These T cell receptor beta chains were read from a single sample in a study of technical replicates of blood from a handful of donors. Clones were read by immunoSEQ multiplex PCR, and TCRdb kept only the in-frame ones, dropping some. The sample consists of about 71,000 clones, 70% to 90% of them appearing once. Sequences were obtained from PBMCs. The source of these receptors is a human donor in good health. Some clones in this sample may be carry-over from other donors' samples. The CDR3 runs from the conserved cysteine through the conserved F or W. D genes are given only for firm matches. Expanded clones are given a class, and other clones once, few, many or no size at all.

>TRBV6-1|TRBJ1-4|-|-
CASMGSNEKLFF
TGTGCCAGCATGGGCAGTAATGAAAAACTGTTTTTT
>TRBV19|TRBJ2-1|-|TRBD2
CASSIDRGGLGYNEQFF
TGTGCCAGTAGTATAGATCGCGGGGGTCTAGGGTACAATGAGCAGTTCTTC
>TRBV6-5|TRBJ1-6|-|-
CASRRDTYYNSPLHF
TGTGCCAGCAGGCGCGACACTTACTATAATTCACCCCTCCACTTT
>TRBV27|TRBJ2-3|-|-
CASSSTLRLRTDTQYF
TGTGCCAGCAGTTCCACCCTCAGGCTCCGCACAGATACGCAGTATTTT
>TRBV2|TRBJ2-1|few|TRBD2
CASSDTGLAGGPNEQFF
TGTGCCAGCAGTGATACGGGACTAGCGGGGGGGCCCAATGAGCAGTTCTTC
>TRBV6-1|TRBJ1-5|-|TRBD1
CASSAYGTGVGNQPQHF
TGTGCCAGCAGTGCATACGGGACAGGGGTGGGAAATCAGCCCCAGCATTTT
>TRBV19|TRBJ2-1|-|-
CASSIGLQATGTRYNEQFF
TGTGCCAGTAGTATCGGTCTACAGGCCACGGGCACCCGCTACAATGAGCAGTTCTTC
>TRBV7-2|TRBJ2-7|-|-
CASSGANSYEQYF
TGTGCCAGCAGCGGGGCGAACTCCTACGAGCAGTACTTC
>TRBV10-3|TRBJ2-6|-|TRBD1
CAISRDRGPGANVLTF
TGTGCCATCAGCCGGGACAGGGGGCCTGGGGCCAACGTCCTGACTTTC
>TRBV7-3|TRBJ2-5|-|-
CASSFGQKETQYF
TGTGCCAGCAGCTTCGGACAGAAAGAGACCCAGTACTTC
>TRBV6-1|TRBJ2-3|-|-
CASRGGADTQYF
TGTGCCAGCCGTGGGGGCGCGGATACGCAGTATTTT
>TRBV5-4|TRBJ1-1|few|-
CASSFRRSGGTEAFF
TGTGCCAGCAGCTTTCGCAGGTCTGGGGGGACTGAAGCTTTCTTT
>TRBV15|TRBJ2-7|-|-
CATSRDNSYEQYF
TGTGCCACCAGCAGGGACAACTCCTACGAGCAGTACTTC
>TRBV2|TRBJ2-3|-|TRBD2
CASSETSGGITGYTDTQYF
TGTGCCAGCAGTGAAACTAGCGGGGGGATTACGGGGTACACAGATACGCAGTATTTT
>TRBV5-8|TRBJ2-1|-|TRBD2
CASSMGLAGDGEQFF
TGTGCCAGCAGCATGGGACTAGCGGGAGATGGTGAGCAGTTCTTC
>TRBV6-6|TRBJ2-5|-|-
CASSFRSPGETQYF
TGTGCCAGCAGTTTTCGATCTCCCGGGGAGACCCAGTACTTC
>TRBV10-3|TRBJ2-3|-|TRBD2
CAISTLAGGTDTQYF
TGTGCCATCAGCACACTAGCGGGGGGCACAGATACGCAGTATTTT
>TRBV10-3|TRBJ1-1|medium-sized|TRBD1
CAIRGQGNTEAFF
TGTGCCATCAGAGGACAGGGGAACACTGAAGCTTTCTTT
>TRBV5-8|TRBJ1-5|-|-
CASSFRGYSNQPQHF
TGTGCCAGCAGCTTTCGCGGGTATAGCAATCAGCCCCAGCATTTT
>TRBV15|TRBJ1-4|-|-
CATSGEAQGNEKLFF
TGTGCCACCAGCGGAGAGGCCCAGGGGAATGAAAAACTGTTTTTT
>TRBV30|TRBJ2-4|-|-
CAWSVRDIIQYF
TGTGCCTGGAGTGTACGGGATATCATTCAGTACTTC
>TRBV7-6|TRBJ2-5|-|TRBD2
CASSSSGLAGQETQYF
TGTGCCAGCAGCTCCTCGGGACTAGCGGGGCAAGAGACCCAGTACTTC
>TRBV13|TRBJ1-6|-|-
CASTRGTGNSPLHF
TGTGCCAGCACTAGGGGGACCGGCAATTCACCCCTCCACTTT
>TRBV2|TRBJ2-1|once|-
CASSDPVADEQFF
TGTGCCAGCAGTGACCCCGTGGCAGATGAGCAGTTCTTC
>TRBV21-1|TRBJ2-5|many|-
CASSFTLAGGEETQYF
TGTGCCAGCAGCTTTACACTAGCGGGAGGTGAAGAGACCCAGTACTTC
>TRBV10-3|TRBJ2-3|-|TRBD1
CAIRRGTGTDTQYF
TGTGCCATCAGAAGAGGGACAGGGACAGATACGCAGTATTTT
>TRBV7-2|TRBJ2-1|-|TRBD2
CASSPPGTSGRAGEQFF
TGTGCCAGCAGCCCGCCCGGGACTAGCGGGAGGGCCGGGGAGCAGTTCTTC
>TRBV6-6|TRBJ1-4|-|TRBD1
CASRGGTGSNEKLFF
TGTGCCAGCAGGGGGGGGACAGGGAGTAATGAAAAACTGTTTTTT
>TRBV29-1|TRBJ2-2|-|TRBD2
CSAHPGAGGAPGELFF
TGCAGCGCGCACCCGGGAGCGGGGGGCGCCCCCGGGGAGCTGTTTTTT
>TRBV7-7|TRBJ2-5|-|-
CASSFQAGKQETQYF
TGTGCCAGCAGCTTTCAGGCGGGCAAACAAGAGACCCAGTACTTC
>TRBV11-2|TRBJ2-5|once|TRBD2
CASSLEAGGPQETQYF
TGTGCCAGCAGCTTAGAAGCGGGGGGACCCCAAGAGACCCAGTACTTC
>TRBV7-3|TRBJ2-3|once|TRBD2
CASSLAGGRGTDTQYF
TGTGCCAGCAGCTTAGCGGGGGGGCGGGGGACAGATACGCAGTATTTT
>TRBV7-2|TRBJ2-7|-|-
CASSAGPPYEQYF
TGTGCCAGCAGCGCGGGGCCTCCCTACGAGCAGTACTTC
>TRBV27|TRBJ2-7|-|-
CASSLVLAGEQYF
TGTGCCAGCAGTTTAGTACTGGCGGGCGAGCAGTACTTC
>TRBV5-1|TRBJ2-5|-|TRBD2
CASSSSGGQQETQYF
TGCGCCAGCAGTTCTAGCGGGGGTCAACAAGAGACCCAGTACTTC
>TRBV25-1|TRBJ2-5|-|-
CASSEPRGRETQYF
TGTGCCAGCAGTGAACCCAGGGGTCGGGAGACCCAGTACTTC
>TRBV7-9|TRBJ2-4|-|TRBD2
CAGGDPGGFLLAKNIQYF
TGTGCCGGTGGGGACCCGGGGGGGTTCTTATTAGCCAAAAACATTCAGTACTTC
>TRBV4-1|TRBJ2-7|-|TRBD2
CASSQALAVHYEQYF
TGCGCCAGCAGCCAAGCCCTAGCGGTACACTACGAGCAGTACTTC
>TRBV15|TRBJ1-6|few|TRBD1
CATSKRQGQGSPLHF
TGTGCCACCAGCAAAAGACAGGGCCAGGGATCACCCCTCCACTTT
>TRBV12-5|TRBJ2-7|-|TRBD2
CASGTGLLTALEQYF
TGTGCTAGTGGCACGGGACTACTTACAGCCCTCGAGCAGTACTTC
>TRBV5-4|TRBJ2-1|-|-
CASSPRPEPGYNEQFF
TGTGCCAGCAGCCCCCGGCCGGAACCGGGGTACAATGAGCAGTTCTTC
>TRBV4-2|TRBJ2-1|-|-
CASSQVVSPYNEQFF
TGTGCCAGCAGCCAAGTAGTAAGCCCCTACAATGAGCAGTTCTTC
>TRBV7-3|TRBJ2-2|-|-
CASSPGAPNTGELFF
TGTGCCAGCAGCCCAGGGGCCCCGAACACCGGGGAGCTGTTTTTT
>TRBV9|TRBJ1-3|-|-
CASSAYGSPGNTIYF
TGTGCCAGCAGCGCCTACGGGTCCCCTGGAAACACCATATATTTT
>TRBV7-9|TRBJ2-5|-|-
CASSLPDSLQETQYF
TGTGCCAGCAGCTTGCCGGATAGCCTTCAAGAGACCCAGTACTTC
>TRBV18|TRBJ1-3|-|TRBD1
CASSPPEGRQGSSGNTIYF
TGTGCCAGCTCACCACCTGAGGGCCGACAGGGGAGCTCTGGAAACACCATATATTTT
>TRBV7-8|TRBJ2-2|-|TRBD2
CASSSLAGLTGELFF
TGTGCCAGCAGCTCACTAGCGGGTCTCACCGGGGAGCTGTTTTTT
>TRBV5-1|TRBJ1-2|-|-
CASSLETGFGYTF
TGCGCCAGCAGCTTGGAAACAGGGTTTGGCTACACCTTC